The 19 T cell receptor beta chains listed next were all sequenced from one sample in a study of T cells in Graves' hyperthyroidism and ophthalmopathy. Template material for amplifying TCR beta CDR3 regions consisted of RNA transcripts. A set of HTBI primers served as the primers for a first-round RT-PCR of the TCR CDR3. TCRdb itself ran the multiplex PCR reads through MiXCR, one entry per CDR3 protein. The sample carries about 840,000 distinct CDR3 sequences, around 38% recorded once. The sample taken for sequencing was blood. The receptors shown here come from a man aged 18 to 29 with Graves' hyperthyroidism.

Note on this clonotype: It may be a read error: a sequence one base away is much more abundant. The J gene is TRBJ2-5, the V gene TRBV11-1; 8 nucleotides line up with TRBD2. The CDR3 contains 14 residues. Germline V gene sequence: CDR1 SGHAT, CDR2 FQDESV (reference sequence). V dropped 3 bases and J dropped 6; count of bases not matched to a gene: 6. In DNA, the CDR3 is TGTGCCAGCAGCTTGGGACTAGGGGTGAAGACCCAGTACTTC. It encodes CASSLGLGVKTQYF.

This chain links TRBV5-6 with TRBJ2-2, with 11 bases lining up with TRBD2. The CDR3 extends over 18 amino acids. Germline V gene data show CDR1 as SGHDT and CDR2 as YYEEEE. V lost 2 bases and J lost 3; bases outside the gene matches: 9. The CDR3 nucleotides are TGTGCCAGCAGCTTAAGGGCGGCGGGACTAGCGGACACCGGGGAGCTGTTTTTT. This gives the protein CASSLRAAGLADTGELFF. Based on the CDR3 plus reference TRBV5-6 and TRBJ2-2, the full variable domain is DAGVTQSPTHLIKTRGQQVTLRCSPKSGHDTVSWYQQALGQGPQFIFQYYEEEERQRGNFPDRFSGHQFPNYSSELNVNALLLGDSALYLCASSLRAAGLADTGELFFGEGSRLTVL.

This clonotype was recorded many times. The CDR3 DNA sequence: TGTGCCAGCAAGGGGTCAGTAGGGAACACTGAAGCTTTCTTT. Translating gives CASKGSVGNTEAFF. The chain employs TRBV2 and TRBJ1-1; D is perhaps TRBD1 (5 bases). Trimming removed 7 bases at V and 1 base at J, with 13 bases between. The CDR3 is 14 amino acids. Germline V gene lookup returns CDR1 SNHLY and CDR2 FYNNEI.

This chain links TRBV7-9 with TRBJ1-3, with a tentative D call TRBD1 (5 bases). The V and J ends lost 8 bases and 0 bases respectively, with 20 bases between them. CDR1 SEHNR and CDR2 FQNEAQ come from the germline V gene (reference sequence). CDR3 length: 17 residues. The CDR3 DNA sequence: TGTGCCAGCCGAAGGGGAAGACGTCCCCGCTCTGGAAACACCATATATTTT. Amino acid sequence: CASRRGRRPRSGNTIYF.

The table lists this clonotype with many counts. The chain recombines TRBV29-1 with TRBJ1-1; possibly TRBD1 for D (6 bases). Trimming stripped 7 bases from V and 2 bases from J, with 14 bases between. The CDR3 spans 13 residues. From germline, CDR1 is SQVTM and CDR2 ANQGSEA. DNA of the CDR3: TGCAGCGGAGCGGCAGGGGTCAACACTGAAGCTTTCTTT. Translated: CSGAAGVNTEAFF. The full variable domain, rest sourced from reference TRBV29-1 and TRBJ1-1, is SAVISQKPSRDICQRGTSLTIQCQVDSQVTMMFWYRQQPGQSLTLIATANQGSEATYESGFVIDKFPISRPNLTFSTLTVSNMSPEDSSIYLCSGAAGVNTEAFFGQGTRLTVV.

This clonotype was recorded many times. This chain uses TRBV19 with TRBJ2-5, with D perhaps matching TRBD2 (7 bases). V lost 3 bases and J 5 bases, leaving 16 bases between the germline ends. The germline V gene has CDR1 LNHDA and CDR2 SQIVND (reference sequence). The CDR3 extends over 15 amino acids. The CDR3 here is CASSIWGGRVETQYF. As DNA, the CDR3 is TGTGCCAGTAGTATCTGGGGGGGGCGAGTTGAGACCCAGTACTTC.

For this clonotype: One junction end disagrees with the germline gene, perhaps due to a read error. The chain carries TRBV7-2 and TRBJ2-1; D is perhaps TRBD2 (6 bases). Germline lookup yields CDR1 SGHTA and CDR2 FQGNSA. The CDR3 is 11 amino acids. The CDR3 DNA is TGCGCCAGCAGAGTGCGGGACTGGATGTTCTTC. It is translated as CASRVRDWMFF.

The chain uses TRBV7-9 and TRBJ1-6, with unresolved D. The V gene's germline CDR1 is SEHNR and CDR2 FQNEAQ (reference sequence). V shed 5 bases and J shed 3 bases, with 11 bases lying between them. The CDR3 is 15 residues long. The CDR3 DNA reads as TGTGCCAGCAGCCAGCGGACCCTCTATAATTCACCCCTCCACTTT. Amino acid sequence: CASSQRTLYNSPLHF. Filled out from reference TRBV7-9 and TRBJ1-6, the complete variable domain reads DTGVSQNPRHKITKRGQNVTFRCDPISEHNRLYWYRQTLGQGPEFLTYFQNEAQLEKSRLLSDRFSAERPKGSFSTLEIQRTEQGDSAMYLCASSQRTLYNSPLHFGNGTRLTVT.

The rearrangement joins TRBV9 to TRBJ2-5; the match to TRBD1 covers 10 bases. CDR3 length equals 17 residues. The junction had 12 bases not matched to a gene; V was cut back by 6 bases and J by 1 base. Germline values: CDR1 SGDLS, CDR2 YYNGEE. CDR3 sequence reads: CASTTSGGTGVQETQYF. The CDR3 bases are TGTGCCAGCACTACCAGCGGTGGGACAGGGGTCCAAGAGACCCAGTACTTC.

The chain joins TRBV7-6 to TRBJ2-7; the D gene is possibly TRBD2 (6 bases). CDR3 length: 16 residues. Germline lookup yields CDR1 SGHVS and CDR2 FNYEAQ. V was pared by 5 bases and J by 0 bases, with 17 bases between. CDR3 nucleotide sequence: TGTGCCAGCAGCCCGGACTACCTGTCAAGCTCCTACGAGCAGTACTTC. Protein: CASSPDYLSSSYEQYF.

On this clonotype: This may come from a read error, since a much larger clone is one base off. The gene calls are TRBV7-9 and TRBJ2-7, with 7 bases identical to TRBD1. V lost 4 bases and J lost 6; bases outside the gene matches: 9. The CDR3 extends over 14 amino acids. The germline V gene has CDR1 SEHNR and CDR2 FQNEAQ (reference sequence). The DNA of the CDR3 is TGTGCCAGCAGCTCATCCTCCAGGGGGACCGAGCAGTACTTC. Residues: CASSSSSRGTEQYF. The full variable domain, rest sourced from reference TRBV7-9 and TRBJ2-7, is DTGVSQNPRHKITKRGQNVTFRCDPISEHNRLYWYRQTLGQGPEFLTYFQNEAQLEKSRLLSDRFSAERPKGSFSTLEIQRTEQGDSAMYLCASSSSSRGTEQYFGPGTRLTVT.

This clonotype was picked up many times. The chain recombines TRBV10-3 with TRBJ2-7, with 7 bases that match TRBD2. CDR1 and CDR2 (germline): ENHRY, SYGVKD. Trimming at V came to 4 bases and at J to 5 bases, leaving 5 bases not matched to a gene. The CDR3 has 13 residues. CDR3 region: CAISGGSVDEQYF. The CDR3 DNA reads TGTGCCATCAGTGGCGGGAGTGTTGACGAGCAGTACTTC.

The J gene is TRBJ2-7, the V gene TRBV19; D possibly corresponds to TRBD2 (6 bases). The germline V gene encodes CDR1 LNHDA and CDR2 SQIVND (reference sequence). This CDR3 comprises 14 residues. Trimming removed 3 bases at V and 6 bases at J, with 15 bases between. CDR3 in amino acids: CASSMGGRGGEQYF. DNA of the CDR3: TGTGCCAGTAGTATGGGGGGACGGGGTGGCGAGCAGTACTTC.

This clonotype was seen a few times. The V call is TRBV5-6, the J call TRBJ1-6, with unresolved D. This CDR3 spans 13 amino acids. Germline V gives CDR1 SGHDT, CDR2 YYEEEE. The ends were cut back, 0 bases at V and 6 bases at J, with 4 bases in the middle. The CDR3 DNA reads TGTGCCAGCAGCTTGGGGTTTAATTCACCCCTCCACTTT. Translating it yields CASSLGFNSPLHF.

This chain joins TRBV20-1 and TRBJ2-5; 7 bases map to TRBD1. This CDR3 has 15 amino acids. Per the germline V gene, CDR1 is DFQATT and CDR2 is SNEGSKA (reference sequence). After removal of 3 bases from V and 4 bases from J, the junction contained 11 bases not matched to a gene. The CDR3: CSASSQGKPIETQYF. CDR3 nucleotide sequence: TGCAGTGCTAGCTCACAGGGGAAACCCATAGAGACCCAGTACTTC.

This chain connects TRBV5-1 to TRBJ2-7; 8 bases align to TRBD1. Germline trimming cut 1 base from V and 5 bases from J; bases unmatched to any gene: 8. The CDR3 loop spans 15 amino acids. Germline V gene sequence: CDR1 SGHRS, CDR2 YFSETQ. CDR3 DNA sequence: TGCGCCAGCAGCTTGTGGGGGGCAGGGGGCAACGAGCAGTACTTC. Its translation: CASSLWGAGGNEQYF.

In its sample, this clonotype was seen a few times. The V and J genes are TRBV12-3 or TRBV12-4 and TRBJ1-1; D perhaps matches TRBD1 (6 bases). V lost 8 bases, J lost 11 bases, and 18 bases lay in between. The CDR3 runs to 12 residues. The CDR3 DNA sequence: TGTGCCAGCTTGGGGGGCCCACAGGCGGCTTTCTTT. It codes for CASLGGPQAAFF.

This chain connects TRBV20-1 to TRBJ1-5; 9 nucleotides align to TRBD1. Unmatched junction bases numbered 10, after V lost 0 bases and J lost 7 bases. The CDR3 totals 16 residues. Germline values: CDR1 DFQATT, CDR2 SNEGSKA (reference sequence). The CDR3: CSARDITGGGGQPQHF. The CDR3 bases are TGCAGTGCTAGAGACATCACAGGGGGCGGCGGGCAGCCCCAGCATTTT.

This clonotype was seen repeatedly, ten times or more. The rearrangement uses TRBV7-2 and TRBJ1-5, with a tentative D call TRBD1 (5 bases). The CDR3 sequence is 14 residues long. Germline V gene data show CDR1 as SGHTA and CDR2 as FQGNSA. Trimming stripped 4 bases from V and 2 bases from J, with 9 bases between. In DNA, the CDR3 is TGTGCCAGCAGCTACACAGGCGGCAATCAGCCCCAGCATTTT. Protein sequence: CASSYTGGNQPQHF.